Sequencing of this T cell receptor (beta chain) was carried out in a study of identical twins. TCRdb processed the 5' RACE reads anew with MiXCR; each CDR3 protein has one entry. The sample has a few hundred thousand distinct CDR3 sequences, just under 10% seen once. There are 14 residues in the CDR3. The junction had 13 bases not matched to a gene; V was cut back by 1 base and J by 13 bases. The germline V gene encodes CDR1 DFQATT and CDR2 SNEGSKA (reference sequence). This clonotype was counted only a few times. This same sample was also taken into another study, of yellow fever vaccine responses in identical twins.

This clonotype was sampled from a woman under 30 in good health. The chain combines TRBV20-1 with TRBJ2-1; 7 positions agree with TRBD2. The sequenced sample consisted of PBMCs. The CDR3 DNA reads TGCAGTGCTAGAGCCCGGGACTACTCTTTGCGACAGTTCTTC. Its translation: CSARARDYSLRQFF.